This passage covers 19 T cell receptor beta chains from one sample sequenced in a study of blood T cell repertoires in COVID-19. Profiling relied on immunoSEQ multiplex PCR, and the TCRdb table lists in-frame clones only, not all of them. The profile shows roughly 180,000 clones, roughly 86% of them singletons. Sequenced input: peripheral blood. All receptors derive from a man aged 40-49 years who had recovered from COVID-19.

The gene calls are TRBV5-1 and TRBJ1-4, with no clear D. The CDR3 contains 12 residues. Trimming took off 5 bases at V and 7 bases at J, with 9 bases between the two ends. Germline V gives CDR1 SGHRS, CDR2 YFSETQ. The CDR3 loop is CASRDSGEKLFF. CDR3 bases: TGCGCCAGCAGAGATAGTGGTGAAAAACTGTTTTTT.

The V and J genes are TRBV6-2 or TRBV6-3 and TRBJ1-5; 9 bases agree with TRBD1. The CDR3 loop spans 14 amino acids. V was pared by 4 bases and J by 6 bases, with 4 bases of the junction left unmatched. In germline, CDR1 is MNHEY, CDR2 SVGEGT. The CDR3 coding sequence is TGTGCCAGCAGTTTGACAGGGGGGGGTCAGCCCCAGCATTTT. Amino acids: CASSLTGGGQPQHF.

The sample holds a few counts of this clone. The chain employs TRBV2 and TRBJ2-1; a possible D gene is TRBD1 (6 bases). The V end lost 1 base, the J end lost 1 base, and 8 bases lay between the germline ends. From germline, CDR1 is SNHLY and CDR2 FYNNEI. The CDR3 has 15 residues. CDR3 in DNA: TGTGCCAGCAGTGAAGAGCAGGGGTCCTACAATGAGCAGTTCTTC. This codes for CASSEEQGSYNEQFF. The full variable domain, with the rest looked up from reference TRBV2 and TRBJ2-1, is EPEVTQTPSHQVTQMGQEVILRCVPISNHLYFYWYRQILGQKVEFLVSFYNNEISEKSEIFDDQFSVERPDGSNFTLKIRSTKLEDSAMYFCASSEEQGSYNEQFFGPGTRLTVL.

As DNA, the CDR3 is TGTGCCATCAAGCCCGCGGGAGGGCCCTACAATGAGCAGTTCTTC. This codes for CAIKPAGGPYNEQFF. The chain recombines TRBV10-3 with TRBJ2-1, with 9 bases matching TRBD2. The J segment lost 2 bases and the V segment lost 7 bases, leaving 6 bases of the junction unmatched. Germline V gene sequence: CDR1 ENHRY, CDR2 SYGVKD. This CDR3 spans 15 amino acids.

In the case of this clone: A much larger clone lies a single base off, so this may be a read error. The J gene is TRBJ2-2, the V gene TRBV6-1; 9 bases align to TRBD2. CDR3 length: 15 amino acids. The trim removed 0 bases at V and 4 bases at J, leaving 0 bases unmatched. Looked up from germline, CDR1 is MNHNS and CDR2 is SASEGT. CDR3 in DNA: TGTGCCAGCAGTGAAGCTAGCGGGAGCACCGGGGAGCTGTTTTTT. Translation: CASSEASGSTGELFF.

The chain combines TRBV7-6 with TRBJ1-1; D gene uncertain. Germline CDR1 SGHVS, CDR2 FNYEAQ. The V end lost 5 bases, the J end lost 4 bases, and 14 bases lay between the germline ends. The CDR3 covers 14 residues. CDR3 coding DNA: TGTGCCAGCAGCCCCCGACAAGCCTTCACTGAAGCTTTCTTT. This sequence encodes CASSPRQAFTEAFF.

This sequence joins TRBV6-5 and TRBJ2-7, with 10 bases lining up with TRBD1. J gave up 1 base and V 0 bases, and 0 bases lay outside the gene matches. Germline V gives CDR1 MNHEY, CDR2 SVGAGI. The CDR3 spans 15 residues. The CDR3 nucleotides read TGTGCCAGCAGTTACTCGGACAGGGGGTCCTACGAGCAGTACTTC. As protein: CASSYSDRGSYEQYF.

The chain links TRBV9 to TRBJ1-2, with unresolved D. CDR3 length: 13 residues. CDR1 is SGDLS and CDR2 is YYNGEE in the germline V gene. The V gene lost 0 bases and the J gene lost 8 bases, with 11 bases spanning the gap. The CDR3 sequence is CASSVDGVGGYTF. The CDR3 nucleotides are TGTGCCAGCAGCGTAGACGGGGTTGGCGGCTACACCTTC.

V and J are TRBV3-1 (or the pseudogene TRBV3-2) and TRBJ1-2, with D unclear. CDR3 size: 14 residues. CDR1 LGHDT and CDR2 YNNKEL come from the germline V gene (reference sequence). V lost 4 bases to trimming and J lost 4 bases, with 13 bases between them. The DNA for the CDR3 is TGTGCCAGCAGCCGGGCGGAGGGCGGCTATGGCTACACCTTC. Its protein is CASSRAEGGYGYTF.

V and J are TRBV6-2 or TRBV6-3 and TRBJ2-3; D may be TRBD1 (6 bases). Germline assignment: CDR1 MNHEY and CDR2 SVGEGT. Trimming cost V 2 bases and J 2 bases, with 14 bases left between them. The CDR3 consists of 16 residues. As DNA, the CDR3 is TGTGCCAGCAGTTACGGGGCAGGGGTGGTCACAGATACGCAGTATTTT. It yields the protein CASSYGAGVVTDTQYF.

The CDR3 region is CATSWADTQYF. DNA of the CDR3: TGTGCCACCAGTTGGGCCGATACGCAGTATTTT. The rearrangement uses TRBV24-1 and TRBJ2-3; D not certain. Germline V gives CDR1 KGHDR, CDR2 SFDVKD. This CDR3 comprises 11 residues. The germline V and J ends were trimmed by 6 bases and 6 bases, with 6 bases remaining between them.

V gene TRBV7-2 combines with J gene TRBJ1-5; D gene unclear. The germline gives CDR1 SGHTA, CDR2 FQGNSA. This CDR3 is 13 amino acids long. V was shortened by 6 bases and J by 8 bases, with 14 bases between the two germline ends. In nucleotides, the CDR3 is TGTGCCAGCAGTTACTTAATAGGAGAGCCCCAGCATTTT. This sequence encodes CASSYLIGEPQHF.

The chain is built from TRBV6-5 and TRBJ2-7; 9 positions agree with TRBD1. The CDR3 extends over 14 amino acids. Trimming took 4 bases from V and 3 from J; bases not matched to a gene: 4. The germline CDR1 and CDR2 sequences are MNHEY and SVGAGI. In DNA, the CDR3 is TGTGCCAGCAGTTCCCCGGGACAGGGCTACGAGCAGTACTTC. Encoded protein: CASSSPGQGYEQYF.

V is TRBV24-1 and J is TRBJ2-2; a weak D match, TRBD1 (5 bases). The germline V gene encodes CDR1 KGHDR and CDR2 SFDVKD. The CDR3 loop spans 14 amino acids. V was shortened by 8 bases and J by 5 bases, with 14 bases between the two germline ends. CDR3 in DNA: TGTGCCACCACCCAGGACAAAGGGACCGGGGAGCTGTTTTTT. Translating it yields CATTQDKGTGELFF.

The rearrangement links TRBV6-1 to TRBJ1-1, with TRBD1 as a possible D gene (5 bases). The CDR3 covers 15 residues. V dropped 2 bases and J dropped 4 bases, with 14 bases sitting between them. Germline CDR1 is MNHNS and CDR2 is SASEGT. The CDR3 DNA sequence: TGTGCCAGCAGTGAATGGGGGGGAGGCAGCACTGAAGCTTTCTTT. Protein: CASSEWGGGSTEAFF.

The rearrangement links TRBV13 to TRBJ1-4, with D unclear. Trimming cost V 5 bases and J 1 base, with 11 bases left between them. The CDR3 covers 15 residues. CDR1 is PRHDT, CDR2 FYEKMQ, per germline (reference sequence). This chain's CDR3 is CASSVSPRTNEKLFF. The CDR3, as DNA: TGTGCCAGCAGCGTAAGCCCCCGAACTAATGAAAAACTGTTTTTT.

This clone was seen only a few times. This chain connects TRBV5-6 to TRBJ1-1; D is undetermined. The CDR3 totals 14 residues. Trimming left V 1 base short and J 4 bases short, with 11 bases between. Germline V gene sequence: CDR1 SGHDT, CDR2 YYEEEE. CDR3 region: CASSLYNSPTEAFF. CDR3 coding DNA: TGTGCCAGCAGCTTGTACAACAGTCCCACTGAAGCTTTCTTT.

The chain is built from TRBV30 and TRBJ1-2; unclear D gene. CDR1 is GTSNPN, CDR2 SVGIG, per germline (reference sequence). The V and J ends lost 3 bases and 8 bases respectively, with 19 bases between them. The CDR3 is made up of 14 amino acids. CDR3 region: CAWSSQLYITGYTF. CDR3 nucleotides: TGTGCCTGGAGCTCACAGTTATACATAACCGGCTACACCTTC.

The chain links TRBV30 to TRBJ2-7, with 10 bases that match TRBD1. Trimming took 4 bases from V and 4 from J; bases not matched to a gene: 7. CDR3 size: 14 residues. Germline CDR1 reads GTSNPN; CDR2 reads SVGIG (reference sequence). The CDR3 region is CAWNDQDRGYEQYF. The CDR3 region has the DNA TGTGCCTGGAATGACCAGGACAGGGGGTACGAGCAGTACTTC.